This record covers a single TCR beta chain. The antigen remains undetermined. This entry is derived from a study of cytomegalovirus exposure and HLA in healthy donors. Findings and caveats of the study: Among TCR beta chains, those listed as cytomegalovirus-associated numbered more than 150. Most TCRs appeared rarely, but some public TCRs recurred in many donors.

The data were produced by immunoSEQ multiplex PCR, yet TCRdb's version contains in-frame clones alone and is incomplete. The sample includes about 200,000 clones, roughly 85% of them seen just once. The germline CDR1 and CDR2 sequences are SGDLS and YYNGEE. The length of the CDR3 is 15 residues. Trimming stripped 0 bases from V and 8 bases from J, with 14 bases between. The sequencing input was PBMCs. The chain uses TRBV9 and TRBJ2-2; D tentatively reads TRBD1 or TRBD2 (6 bases each). The TCR was taken from a woman younger than 35 in good health and CMV-seronegative. The CDR3 here is CASSVGGALAGELFF. The CDR3 DNA reads as TGTGCCAGCAGCGTAGGGGGGGCCCTTGCAGGGGAGCTGTTTTTT.